This is a list of T cell receptor beta chains from one sample in a study of blood T cell repertoires in COVID-19. The protocol was immunoSEQ multiplex PCR, while the TCRdb copy is restricted to in-frame clones and leaves out a portion. The sample includes 110,000 to 150,000 clones, 75% to 85% of them seen just once. Specimen: peripheral blood. The receptors derive from a man aged 55-75 years with acute or convalescent COVID-19. CDR3s include the opening cysteine and the closing phenylalanine or tryptophan. The D gene is left open where the match is weak. Clone size appears in some rows only: once, few, many, or a class for an expanded clone.

size: -; V: TRBV24-1; J: TRBJ2-5; D: TRBD1; DNA: TGTGCCACCAGTGATTCGACAGGGATCCAAGAGACCCAGTACTTC; CDR3: CATSDSTGIQETQYF
size: -; V: TRBV5-1; J: TRBJ1-1; D: -; DNA: TGCGCCAGCATCCTCAACCCGACAGCTCCCACTGAAGCTTTCTTT; CDR3: CASILNPTAPTEAFF
size: -; V: TRBV5-1; J: TRBJ1-2; D: TRBD1; DNA: TGCGCCAGCAGCTCTACCCGCCGGACAGGGACGAGCCCCCGGGGTTTCTACACCTTC; CDR3: CASSSTRRTGTSPRGFYTF
size: -; V: TRBV4-2; J: TRBJ2-5; D: -; DNA: TGTGCCAGCAGCCCCACAAGGGGAGGGACCCAGTACTTC; CDR3: CASSPTRGGTQYF
size: -; V: TRBV30; J: TRBJ2-4; D: TRBD2; DNA: TGTGCCTGGAGTGTAACTGGCGGGAGGGTTACTAAAAACATTCAGTACTTC; CDR3: CAWSVTGGRVTKNIQYF
size: once; V: TRBV19; J: TRBJ1-1; D: TRBD1; DNA: TGTGCCAGTAGTATAGATCGGACAGGAAGTACTGAAGCTTTCTTT; CDR3: CASSIDRTGSTEAFF
size: few; V: TRBV5-1; J: TRBJ2-3; D: TRBD1; DNA: TGCGCCAGCAGCTTGGGGACAGGGAACACAGATACGCAGTATTTT; CDR3: CASSLGTGNTDTQYF
size: -; V: TRBV18; J: TRBJ2-2; D: -; DNA: TGTGCCAGCTCACCAACGACACCCAAGGAGGGCGGGGAGCTGTTTTTT; CDR3: CASSPTTPKEGGELFF
size: few; V: TRBV10-1; J: TRBJ2-1; D: TRBD1; DNA: TGCGCCAGCAGTGAAGGGACAGGGGGCTTTGGCTACAATGAGCAGTTCTTC; CDR3: CASSEGTGGFGYNEQFF
size: -; V: TRBV25-1; J: TRBJ2-1; D: -; DNA: TGTGCCAGCAGTGAAAGTCTCGGCGGGGCGTACGAGCAGTTCTTC; CDR3: CASSESLGGAYEQFF
size: -; V: TRBV10-3; J: TRBJ2-3; D: TRBD1; DNA: TGTGCCATCAGACCACAGGGGGGAGATACGCAGTATTTT; CDR3: CAIRPQGGDTQYF
size: -; V: TRBV5-1; J: TRBJ2-5; D: -; DNA: TGCGCCAGCAGCTTGGAGACAGGGCGGGGAGAGACCCAGTACTTC; CDR3: CASSLETGRGETQYF
size: -; V: TRBV5-6; J: TRBJ2-7; D: TRBD2; DNA: TGTGCCAGCAGCTGGGGGACTAGCCTGTACGAGCAGTACTTC; CDR3: CASSWGTSLYEQYF
size: -; V: TRBV15; J: TRBJ2-7; D: -; DNA: TGTGCCACCAGCAACCGGGTTTCCTACGAGCAGTACTTC; CDR3: CATSNRVSYEQYF
size: -; V: TRBV18; J: TRBJ1-4; D: TRBD1; DNA: TGTGCCAGCTCGACCAACACAGGGGGAATTAATGAAAAACTGTTTTTT; CDR3: CASSTNTGGINEKLFF
size: -; V: TRBV18; J: TRBJ2-3; D: TRBD2; DNA: TGTGCCAGCTCACCACGGTCTAGCGGGACTCTCCAGATTACGCAGTATTTT; CDR3: CASSPRSSGTLQITQYF
size: -; V: TRBV9; J: TRBJ2-1; D: TRBD2; DNA: TGTGCCAGCACCCGGACTAGCGGGAGAATAAATGAGCAGTTCTTC; CDR3: CASTRTSGRINEQFF
size: -; V: TRBV10-2; J: TRBJ2-3; D: TRBD1; DNA: TGCGCCAGCAGCTGGACAGGCATCGCAGATACGCAGTATTTT; CDR3: CASSWTGIADTQYF
size: once; V: TRBV30; J: TRBJ1-3; D: TRBD1; DNA: TGTGCCTGGACAAGGAGGGACAGCTCTGGAAACACCATATATTTT; CDR3: CAWTRRDSSGNTIYF
size: -; V: TRBV5-8; J: TRBJ1-1; D: -; DNA: TGTGCCAGCAGCTTGCAAACTGAAGCTTTCTTT; CDR3: CASSLQTEAFF
size: -; V: TRBV2; J: TRBJ1-1; D: -; DNA: TGTGCCAGCAATCTCCCTTTGAGCACTGAAGCTTTCTTT; CDR3: CASNLPLSTEAFF
size: few; V: TRBV28; J: TRBJ1-2; D: TRBD1; DNA: TGTGCCAGCAGTTCGGGACAGGGGTCTGGCTACACCTTC; CDR3: CASSSGQGSGYTF
size: -; V: TRBV5-6; J: TRBJ2-1; D: -; DNA: TGTGCCAGCAACTCACCTTCACCACGGGACAATGAGCAGTTCTTC; CDR3: CASNSPSPRDNEQFF
size: -; V: TRBV7-2; J: TRBJ2-4; D: TRBD1; DNA: TGTGCCAGCAGCAAACCGGGACAGGGGAACATTCAGTACTTC; CDR3: CASSKPGQGNIQYF
size: -; V: TRBV6-5; J: TRBJ2-2; D: TRBD2; DNA: TGTGCCAGCAGGACTAGCGGTTCGAACACCGGGGAGCTGTTTTTT; CDR3: CASRTSGSNTGELFF
size: -; V: TRBV3-1/TRBV3-2; J: TRBJ2-1; D: -; DNA: TGTGCCAGCAGCCAAGTGATCGGGAGCGTCAATGAGCAGTTCTTC; CDR3: CASSQVIGSVNEQFF
size: -; V: TRBV30; J: TRBJ1-4; D: -; DNA: TGTGCCTGGAGGGAGGACGTTGAAAAACTGTTTTTT; CDR3: CAWREDVEKLFF
size: -; V: TRBV19; J: TRBJ2-7; D: TRBD1; DNA: TGTGCCAGTAGTACCCCCGGGACAGGGGTGTACGAGCAGTACTTC; CDR3: CASSTPGTGVYEQYF
size: -; V: TRBV6-1; J: TRBJ2-3; D: -; DNA: TGTGCCAGCAGTGAAGCGTTGAACAGACCCCCTAGCACAGATACGCAGTATTTT; CDR3: CASSEALNRPPSTDTQYF
size: -; V: TRBV18; J: TRBJ2-5; D: TRBD2; DNA: TGTGCCAGCTCACCGGGGGGACTAGCGGGAGTCGGAGAGACCCAGTACTTC; CDR3: CASSPGGLAGVGETQYF
size: -; V: TRBV5-1; J: TRBJ2-6; D: -; DNA: TGCGCCAGCAGCGAGGGCTCTGGGGCCAACGTCCTGACTTTC; CDR3: CASSEGSGANVLTF
size: few; V: TRBV30; J: TRBJ1-5; D: TRBD1; DNA: TGTGCCTGGAGGGGACAGGGAATGAGCAATCAGCCCCAGCATTTT; CDR3: CAWRGQGMSNQPQHF
size: -; V: TRBV3-1/TRBV3-2; J: TRBJ2-2; D: -; DNA: TGTGCCAGCAGGACTGGCGTGTCTTCCGACACCGGGGAGCTGTTTTTT; CDR3: CASRTGVSSDTGELFF
size: -; V: TRBV2; J: TRBJ2-7; D: -; DNA: TGTGCCAGCACAGGGGTAGGGGACCTCGAGCAGTACTTC; CDR3: CASTGVGDLEQYF
size: -; V: TRBV27; J: TRBJ2-1; D: TRBD1; DNA: TGTGCCAGCCACCGACAGGGGGGGTGGAATGAGCAGTTCTTC; CDR3: CASHRQGGWNEQFF
size: -; V: TRBV7-9; J: TRBJ2-3; D: -; DNA: TGTGCCAGCAGCGTAGGAACAGTTACAGATACGCAGTATTTT; CDR3: CASSVGTVTDTQYF
size: -; V: TRBV6-5; J: TRBJ2-3; D: -; DNA: TGTGCCAGCAGCTGGCGGGATGTTTCAGATACGCAGTATTTT; CDR3: CASSWRDVSDTQYF
size: -; V: TRBV3-1/TRBV3-2; J: TRBJ1-1; D: TRBD1; DNA: TGTGCCAGCAGCCAATCTTCAGGGGGCGCGGGGGCTTTCTTT; CDR3: CASSQSSGGAGAFF
size: -; V: TRBV30; J: TRBJ1-2; D: -; DNA: TGTGCCTGGACAGGGGTCGGTTATGGCTACACCTTC; CDR3: CAWTGVGYGYTF
size: -; V: TRBV4-1; J: TRBJ1-1; D: -; DNA: TGCGCCAGCAGCCAAGAAGCGGGACTGACGAACACTGAAGCTTTCTTT; CDR3: CASSQEAGLTNTEAFF
size: once; V: TRBV25-1; J: TRBJ2-7; D: TRBD2; DNA: TGTGCCAGCAGTGTACTAGCGGGAAGGGAGCAGTACTTC; CDR3: CASSVLAGREQYF
size: -; V: TRBV19; J: TRBJ2-1; D: TRBD2; DNA: TGTGCCAGTAGTAATGCGGGAGCGTCCTACAATGAGCAGTTCTTC; CDR3: CASSNAGASYNEQFF
size: -; V: TRBV7-9; J: TRBJ2-3; D: -; DNA: TGTGCCGGTCGACTAGCAGATACGCAGTATTTT; CDR3: CAGRLADTQYF
size: -; V: TRBV4-1; J: TRBJ1-1; D: -; DNA: TGCGCCAGCAGCCTAGGGCCCCCGGGAACTGAAGCTTTCTTT; CDR3: CASSLGPPGTEAFF
size: -; V: TRBV10-1; J: TRBJ2-3; D: TRBD1; DNA: TGCGCCAGCAGTGAGGGACAGGGGTACACAGATACGCAGTATTTT; CDR3: CASSEGQGYTDTQYF
size: -; V: TRBV6-5; J: TRBJ2-1; D: -; DNA: TGTGCCAGCAGTTACTCGGCCCGGGGATACAATGAGCAGTTCTTC; CDR3: CASSYSARGYNEQFF
size: few; V: TRBV5-1; J: TRBJ2-1; D: -; DNA: TGCGCCAGCAGCTCGGCAGGCTCCTACAATGAGCAGTTCTTC; CDR3: CASSSAGSYNEQFF
size: -; V: TRBV15; J: TRBJ2-1; D: -; DNA: TGTGCCACCAGCAGAGATCACCCGACATCCTCCTACAATGAGCAGTTCTTC; CDR3: CATSRDHPTSSYNEQFF
size: -; V: TRBV9; J: TRBJ2-7; D: -; DNA: TGTGCCAGCAGCGTAGCTAGTGACTCCCGCGTGTACGAGCAGTACTTC; CDR3: CASSVASDSRVYEQYF
size: once; V: TRBV4-2; J: TRBJ1-2; D: -; DNA: TGTGCCAGCAGCGGCCGGTGGGAGGAGGTGCGAAACTATGGCTACACCTTC; CDR3: CASSGRWEEVRNYGYTF
size: -; V: TRBV7-2; J: TRBJ1-1; D: TRBD1; DNA: TGTGCCAGCAGCTCGAGAGCCGGGACAGGGGGCGGAGGCACTGAAGCTTTCTTT; CDR3: CASSSRAGTGGGGTEAFF
size: -; V: TRBV6-5; J: TRBJ2-1; D: TRBD1; DNA: TGTGCCACTAAGCCCGGGACAGGGTACAATGAGCAGTTCTTC; CDR3: CATKPGTGYNEQFF
size: -; V: TRBV14; J: TRBJ1-6; D: -; DNA: TGTGCCAGCAGCCAGTACCAGGGGATATTCCTCCACTTT; CDR3: CASSQYQGIFLHF
size: -; V: TRBV7-9; J: TRBJ2-3; D: -; DNA: TGTGCCAGCAGCTTAGACGTGGCTAGCGGCACAGATACGCAGTATTTT; CDR3: CASSLDVASGTDTQYF
size: -; V: TRBV15; J: TRBJ1-4; D: -; DNA: TGTGCCACCAGCAGAGATTCGGGGGGAAAGGAAAAACTGTTTTTT; CDR3: CATSRDSGGKEKLFF